The 26 T cell receptor beta chains in this list originate from one sample, sequenced in a study of cytomegalovirus exposure and HLA in healthy donors. Assay used: immunoSEQ multiplex PCR; TCRdb lists only in-frame clones, some missing. The sample lists over 200,000 clones, around 80% occurring once. Sequenced input: PBMCs. These TCRs come from a woman aged 25-40 years in good health and CMV-seropositive.

The chain links TRBV4-1 to TRBJ1-5, with a weak D call TRBD1 (6 bases). The germline V gene has CDR1 MGHRA and CDR2 YSYEKL. There are 15 residues in the CDR3. V was trimmed by 1 base and J by 5 bases, leaving 12 bases between them. CDR3 bases: TGCGCCAGCAGCCAAGTACACAGGGCGCATCAGCCCCAGCATTTT. This encodes CASSQVHRAHQPQHF.

Of note for this clone: Germline and junction disagree at one end, which may indicate a read error. This sequence joins TRBV10-3 and TRBJ1-2; a weak D match, TRBD1 (5 bases). This CDR3 is built from 12 residues. Germline V gene sequence: CDR1 ENHRY, CDR2 SYGVKD. As DNA, the CDR3 is TGTGCCACCAGTGCGGGGGAAACCGACCGCACCTTC. Its translation is CATSAGETDRTF.

This chain joins TRBV6-1 and TRBJ2-2, with unresolved D. V lost 1 base, J lost 4 bases, and 10 bases lay in between. This CDR3 has 15 residues. Looked up from germline, CDR1 is MNHNS and CDR2 is SASEGT. The CDR3 loop is CASSEGMVATGELFF. CDR3 in DNA: TGTGCCAGCAGTGAAGGAATGGTTGCCACCGGGGAGCTGTTTTTT.

The V gene is TRBV30, the J gene TRBJ1-2; no clear D gene. V gave up 3 bases and J gave up 4 bases, with 18 bases separating them. This CDR3 spans 15 amino acids. Germline CDR1 GTSNPN, CDR2 SVGIG (reference sequence). CDR3 DNA sequence: TGTGCCTGGAGCGCCCCTTCGACCCTAAGCTATGGCTACACCTTC. It specifies CAWSAPSTLSYGYTF.

CDR3: CAWSLAGYTQYF. CDR3 sequence (DNA): TGTGCCTGGAGTTTGGCGGGGTATACGCAGTATTTT. J is TRBJ2-3 and V is TRBV30, with D maybe TRBD2 (6 bases). This CDR3 region has 12 residues. Trimming removed 2 bases at V and 7 bases at J, with 10 bases between. The germline CDR1 and CDR2 sequences are GTSNPN and SVGIG (reference sequence).

The chain uses TRBV7-9 and TRBJ2-7, with a tentative D call TRBD2 (5 bases). The germline V gene has CDR1 SEHNR and CDR2 FQNEAQ (reference sequence). The CDR3 length is 15 residues. V shed 5 bases and J shed 0 bases, with 14 bases lying between them. CDR3 protein: CASSASYQSSYEQYF. CDR3 DNA: TGTGCCAGCAGCGCTAGCTACCAGAGCTCCTACGAGCAGTACTTC.

The chain links TRBV9 to TRBJ2-5; D is unclear. CDR1 is SGDLS, CDR2 YYNGEE, per germline. The CDR3 consists of 13 residues. Trimming took 0 bases from V and 5 from J, leaving 8 bases between them. CDR3 bases: TGTGCCAGCAGCGTAGTTCTGGGGGAGACCCAGTACTTC. As protein: CASSVVLGETQYF.

The chain combines TRBV9 with TRBJ2-2; possibly TRBD1 or TRBD2 for D (5 bases each). This CDR3 has 13 amino acids. The germline gives CDR1 SGDLS, CDR2 YYNGEE. V lost 4 bases and J lost 9, with 13 bases in between. The CDR3 DNA follows: TGTGCCAGCAGCCTGGGGGAGCAAAGGGAGCTGTTTTTT. Translation: CASSLGEQRELFF.

The genes are TRBV4-1 and TRBJ1-5; unclear D gene. Germline V lookup: CDR1 MGHRA, CDR2 YSYEKL. Trimming stripped 0 bases from V and 1 base from J, with 10 bases between. This CDR3 contains 16 residues. In nucleotides, the CDR3 is TGCGCCAGCAGCCAAGATAGGCTGTGGAGCAATCAGCCCCAGCATTTT. Translating it yields CASSQDRLWSNQPQHF.

The chain couples TRBV6-7 to TRBJ2-7; 7 nucleotides agree with TRBD1. TRBV6-7 is treated as an ORF (open reading frame) with a function not yet certain. The V segment lost 3 bases and the J segment 4 bases; nucleotides outside the gene matches: 3. The CDR3 sequence is 13 residues long. In DNA, the CDR3 is TGTGCCAGCAGTTATACAGGGGAGTACGAGCAGTACTTC. Translation: CASSYTGEYEQYF.

The chain joins TRBV7-6 to TRBJ2-7; 9 bases map to TRBD2. Per germline, CDR1 SGHVS and CDR2 FNYEAQ. V gave up 5 bases and J gave up 5 bases; unmatched junction bases: 4. The CDR3 consists of 13 residues. The CDR3 here is CASSPGLADEQYF. CDR3 nucleotides: TGTGCCAGCAGCCCGGGACTAGCAGACGAGCAGTACTTC.

Here the CDR3 reads CSTGIRGSDGYTF. The CDR3 coding sequence is TGCAGCACTGGAATAAGGGGATCGGATGGCTACACCTTC. V and J are TRBV29-1 and TRBJ1-2; tentatively, D is TRBD1 (5 bases). This CDR3 region has 13 residues. V lost 8 bases, J lost 6 bases, and 19 bases lay in between. Germline-derived CDR1 and CDR2 are SQVTM and ANQGSEA.

This chain joins TRBV11-2 and TRBJ1-1; TRBD1 is a possible D gene (5 bases). The germline gives CDR1 SGHAT, CDR2 FQNNGV. Trimming cost V 3 bases and J 2 bases, with 10 bases left between them. CDR3 length: 14 amino acids. This CDR3 reads CASSFPTVNTEAFF. The CDR3 DNA sequence: TGTGCCAGCAGCTTTCCGACAGTCAACACTGAAGCTTTCTTT.

This rearrangement joins TRBV28 to TRBJ2-1; D remains unclear. The CDR3 runs to 11 residues. Germline V gene lookup returns CDR1 MDHEN and CDR2 SYDVKM. V was cut by 8 bases and J by 7 bases, with 9 bases left in between. CDR3 DNA sequence: TGTGCCAGCTCCGAAATTAATGAGCAGTTCTTC. This gives the protein CASSEINEQFF.

J is TRBJ1-5 and V is TRBV4-1, with 7 positions matching TRBD1. The J segment lost 3 bases and the V segment lost 4 bases, leaving 3 bases of the junction unmatched. The CDR3 covers 14 residues. Germline V gene data show CDR1 as MGHRA and CDR2 as YSYEKL. This CDR3 is CASSRGTVNQPQHF. CDR3 nucleotide sequence: TGCGCCAGCAGCCGAGGGACAGTCAATCAGCCCCAGCATTTT.

To note about this clone: The same CDR3 is also encoded by other DNA sequences in this sample. This sequence joins TRBV9 and TRBJ1-1, with TRBD1 as a possible D gene (5 bases). Between the trimmed V and J ends, which lost 0 bases and 1 base, there was a span of 7 bases. The germline V gene encodes CDR1 SGDLS and CDR2 YYNGEE. The CDR3 runs to 14 residues. The CDR3 DNA sequence: TGTGCCAGCAGCGTAGGCGGGGCGAACACTGAAGCTTTCTTT. Protein: CASSVGGANTEAFF.

This sequence joins TRBV7-2 and TRBJ2-4; the D gene is possibly TRBD2 (6 bases). Germline assignment: CDR1 SGHTA and CDR2 FQGNSA. The CDR3 runs 14 residues. V was trimmed by 7 bases and J by 8 bases, leaving 18 bases between them. This CDR3 reads CASTLNGASDIQYF. In nucleotides, the CDR3 is TGTGCCAGCACACTAAATGGTGCTAGCGACATTCAGTACTTC.

The chain carries TRBV28 and TRBJ2-1, with 7 bases identical to TRBD1. Germline V lookup: CDR1 MDHEN, CDR2 SYDVKM. With V trimmed by 6 bases and J by 5 bases, 10 bases remained unmatched. This CDR3 has 15 amino acids. CDR3 protein: CASSYQGTANNEQFF. The CDR3 DNA follows: TGTGCCAGCAGCTACCAAGGGACAGCCAACAATGAGCAGTTCTTC.

The chain uses TRBV7-9 and TRBJ2-7; D possibly matches TRBD1 or TRBD2 (5 bases each). The V end was cut by 3 bases, the J end by 7 bases, with 10 bases between. This CDR3 spans 12 amino acids. Germline loops: CDR1 SEHNR, CDR2 FQNEAQ (reference sequence). CDR3 region: CASSFSEGEQYF. CDR3 DNA: TGTGCCAGCAGCTTTAGTGAGGGGGAGCAGTACTTC.

The chain couples TRBV5-1 to TRBJ1-2, with D possibly being TRBD1 (5 bases). Germline CDR1 is SGHRS and CDR2 is YFSETQ. V lost 4 bases and J lost 6, with 13 bases in between. This CDR3 spans 13 amino acids. The CDR3 DNA is TGCGCCAGCAGCATTTCAGGGTTTGATGGCTACACCTTC. Its translation: CASSISGFDGYTF.

V usage is TRBV9 and J usage is TRBJ2-6, with 10 bases identical to TRBD2. Germline V gives CDR1 SGDLS, CDR2 YYNGEE. The CDR3 is 18 amino acids. The V and J ends lost 4 bases and 4 bases, in that order; junction bases with no gene match: 11. The CDR3 DNA follows: TGTGCCAGCAGCCCAGCGGGCCTAGCGGGAGTCGGGGCCAACGTCCTGACTTTC. Its translation: CASSPAGLAGVGANVLTF.

V usage is TRBV7-2 and J usage is TRBJ1-2; no firm D call. Trimming took 6 bases from V and 8 from J, leaving 10 bases between them. The CDR3 spans 11 residues. Germline CDR1 SGHTA, CDR2 FQGNSA. CDR3 in amino acids: CASRHPDGYTF. CDR3 coding DNA: TGTGCCAGCAGGCACCCAGACGGCTACACCTTC.

The rearrangement joins TRBV30 to TRBJ1-4, with 8 bases identical to TRBD1. The CDR3 consists of 13 residues. Germline V gene data show CDR1 as GTSNPN and CDR2 as SVGIG (reference sequence). After removal of 4 bases from V and 5 bases from J, the junction contained 3 bases not matched to a gene. The CDR3 DNA sequence: TGTGCCTGGACGGGACAGGCAAATGAAAAACTGTTTTTT. Translation gives CAWTGQANEKLFF.

The chain joins TRBV28 to TRBJ2-7; 14 nucleotides align to TRBD2. V trimming: 7 bases; J trimming: 6 bases; junction bases outside the gene matches: 5. Germline lookup yields CDR1 MDHEN and CDR2 SYDVKM. This CDR3 spans 14 amino acids. CDR3 residues: CASIRLAGGLEQYF. As DNA, the CDR3 is TGTGCCAGCATTAGACTAGCGGGAGGGCTCGAGCAGTACTTC.

The chain is built from TRBV29-1 and TRBJ2-7; 7 bases align to TRBD1. Germline CDR1 reads SQVTM; CDR2 reads ANQGSEA. V lost 6 bases to trimming and J lost 1 base; unmatched junction nucleotides: 9. The CDR3 has 14 amino acids. The CDR3 coding sequence is TGCAGCGTGGCCATCTCGACAGGGTCCTACGAGCAGTACTTC. Translated, it gives CSVAISTGSYEQYF.

The J gene is TRBJ1-1, the V gene TRBV11-2; maybe TRBD1 (5 bases). The CDR3 has 15 amino acids. V was pared by 3 bases and J by 3 bases, with 14 bases between. Germline V gene sequence: CDR1 SGHAT, CDR2 FQNNGV. In DNA, the CDR3 is TGTGCCAGCAGCTTCGTAGCGGGGGTTCACACTGAAGCTTTCTTT. This gives the protein CASSFVAGVHTEAFF.